The clone carrying this T cell receptor beta chain came up many times. The sample is drawn from a study of neurological immune-mediated disorders. TCRdb re-analysed the 5' RACE reads in MiXCR, keeping a single row per CDR3 protein. The data show 65,000 to 80,000 distinct CDR3 sequences, approximately 17% seen once. The V and J ends lost 0 bases and 3 bases respectively, with 18 bases between them. Germline-derived CDR1 and CDR2 are LGHDT and YNNKEL (reference sequence). The CDR3 runs 17 residues. The chain uses TRBV3-1 and TRBJ2-7; unclear D gene. The TCR originated in a woman aged 35 to 49 in good health. The material sequenced was PBMCs. CDR3 coding DNA: TGTGCCAGCAGCCAAGATAGCTATTATGCAGGCCTCTACGAGCAGTACTTC. This encodes CASSQDSYYAGLYEQYF.